This TCR beta chain is from a study of CD8 T cells in Susac syndrome. Unmatched junction bases numbered 5, after V lost 5 bases and J lost 5 bases. CDR3 length: 14 residues. With random hexamers, 0.5 to 1 ug RNA was reverse transcribed. A multiplex approach, immunoSEQ multiplex PCR, amplified TCR beta CDR3 across 54 Vbeta and 13 Jbeta. Via MiXCR, TCRdb re-called the immunoSEQ multiplex PCR reads, giving one row per CDR3 protein. Of about 180,000 distinct CDR3 sequences in the sample, 85% to 95% were seen once. Only one count was recorded for this clonotype. The chain joins TRBV12-3 or TRBV12-4 to TRBJ2-2, with 7 positions matching TRBD2. The material sequenced was CD4+ T cells from PBMCs. The source is a human donor with Susac syndrome. This CDR3 reads CASSPTGGTGELFF. The CDR3, as DNA: TGTGCCAGCAGTCCCACGGGGGGAACCGGGGAGCTGTTTTTT.